These 2 T cell receptor beta chains came from one sample sequenced in a study of read filtering for tumor transcriptome and immune sequencing (dated by TCRdb to between 2020 and 2021). The run used an Illumina HiSeq 4000. TCR libraries were constructed from roughly 360 ng RNA using the Immunoverse kit, and molecular barcoded adaptors covering alpha/delta and beta/gamma chains were employed. Using fastp trimming at Q25 and MiXCR clonotype assembly, TCRdb reanalyzed the public sequencing data and kept in-frame beta chains. When rows share a CDR3 protein, they turn into one entry using the most common DNA and genes. Across this sample there are about 50,000 distinct CDR3 sequences, with about 20% seen only once. The ten top clones hold around two fifths of the sample. Sequenced material: a population of CD138-negative cells sorted from bone marrow. This sample's cell subset or site label indicates: bone marrow mononuclear cells depleted of CD138+ plasma/myeloma cells by negative magnetic selection. The receptors originated from a donor aged 40 or over with multiple myeloma.

This clonotype was found many times. This may arise from a read error, as a much more abundant clone is one base away. The chain links TRBV20-1 to TRBJ2-1; D gene unclear. Germline lookup yields CDR1 DFQATT and CDR2 SNEGSKA (reference sequence). The CDR3 spans 12 residues. The CDR3 spells CRASPSRDEQFF. In DNA, the CDR3 is TGCAGAGCTAGTCCTAGTCGCGATGAGCAGTTCTTC.

This clonotype turned up a few times. The V and J genes are TRBV28 and TRBJ2-7, with 7 bases identical to TRBD1. Trimming cost V 6 bases and J 2 bases; bases outside gene matches: 16. CDR3 size: 17 residues. The germline CDR1 and CDR2 sequences are MDHEN and SYDVKM. DNA of the CDR3: TGTGCCAGCAGAGAGGACAAAGCCGGGACAGTTGCCTACGAGCAGTACTTC. Translated, it gives CASREDKAGTVAYEQYF.